A single sample gave rise to the 25 T cell receptor beta chains below, sequenced in a study of Ad26.COV2.S vaccination and SARS-CoV-2 variants. The protocol was immunoSEQ multiplex PCR, while the TCRdb copy is restricted to in-frame clones and leaves out a portion. The table has approximately 300,000 clones, 70% to 90% seen once. As for treatment: about 20 received Ad26.COV2.S at low or high dose, single or two shots; 5 received placebo; per-sample allocation not given. After the first vaccine or placebo injection, samples were drawn on day 63. Sequenced material: peripheral blood, taken in a trial of Ad26.COV2.S vaccine versus placebo. All receptors come from a person aged 18-60 years who received the Ad26.COV2.S COVID-19 vaccine or a placebo.

The rearrangement joins TRBV27 to TRBJ1-1; 7 nucleotides align to TRBD1. With V trimmed by 5 bases and J by 0 bases, 6 bases remained unmatched. The CDR3 has 15 residues. Looked up from germline, CDR1 is MNHEY and CDR2 is SMNVEV (reference sequence). The CDR3: CASSPWTGLNTEAFF. For the CDR3, the DNA is TGTGCCAGCAGTCCTTGGACAGGTTTGAACACTGAAGCTTTCTTT.

J is TRBJ2-7 and V is TRBV24-1; tentative D call: TRBD2 (6 bases). Germline loops: CDR1 KGHDR, CDR2 SFDVKD. V lost 2 bases, J lost 0 bases, and 10 bases lay in between. The CDR3 sequence is 15 residues long. DNA of the CDR3: TGTGCCACCAGTGATTCGGGGGAGCGCTCCTACGAGCAGTACTTC. Its translation is CATSDSGERSYEQYF.

V usage is TRBV7-3 and J usage is TRBJ1-1; D is possibly TRBD1 (6 bases). With 1 base removed from V and 5 bases from J, the gap between germline ends came to 8 bases. CDR1 is SGHTA, CDR2 FQGTGA, per germline. This CDR3 region has 13 residues. The CDR3 here is CASSLSRGTEAFF. The CDR3 DNA reads TGTGCCAGCAGCTTAAGCAGGGGAACTGAAGCTTTCTTT.

This clone was recorded once. The V call is TRBV5-4, the J call TRBJ2-3, with no clear D. V lost 4 bases and J lost 1, with 10 bases in between. Per germline, CDR1 SGHNT and CDR2 YYREEE (reference sequence). The CDR3 has 14 amino acids. This CDR3 reads CASSAIYGTDTQYF. The CDR3 DNA is TGTGCCAGCAGCGCCATTTACGGCACAGATACGCAGTATTTT.

This sequence joins TRBV7-8 and TRBJ1-4; no reliable D call. Germline CDR1 reads SGHVS; CDR2 reads FQNEAQ. The CDR3 spans 14 residues. Trimming took 5 bases from V and 6 from J, leaving 13 bases between them. CDR3 sequence (DNA): TGTGCCAGCAGCGTTAACTGGCAGGATGAAAAACTGTTTTTT. As protein: CASSVNWQDEKLFF.

For the CDR3, the DNA is TGTGCCAGCAGTTCCCCAGGGTACTATGGCTACACCTTC. Translated, it gives CASSSPGYYGYTF. V is TRBV28 and J is TRBJ1-2, with a possible D match to TRBD1 (5 bases). V gave up 4 bases and J gave up 3 bases, with 9 bases separating them. The germline CDR1 and CDR2 sequences are MDHEN and SYDVKM. The CDR3 extends over 13 amino acids.

The rearrangement links TRBV18 to TRBJ2-5; D is uncertain. V lost 3 bases to trimming and J lost 1 base, with 6 bases between them. This CDR3 has 13 amino acids. CDR1 KGHSH and CDR2 LQKENI come from the germline V gene. DNA for the CDR3: TGTGCCAGCTCACCTCAAGGCCAAGAGACCCAGTACTTC. It specifies CASSPQGQETQYF.

The V call is TRBV28, the J call TRBJ1-1; the D is unclear. Deletions cut 4 bases from V and 1 base from J, with 10 bases between. There are 14 residues in the CDR3. Per the germline V gene, CDR1 is MDHEN and CDR2 is SYDVKM. The CDR3 spells CASSSPYANTEAFF. As DNA, the CDR3 is TGTGCCAGCAGTTCCCCCTATGCGAACACTGAAGCTTTCTTT.

The chain links TRBV7-9 to TRBJ2-3; D perhaps matches TRBD2 (5 bases). The germline V gene encodes CDR1 SEHNR and CDR2 FQNEAQ (reference sequence). The CDR3 totals 14 residues. V was cut by 5 bases and J by 2 bases, with 11 bases left in between. CDR3 sequence reads: CASSPGLLTDTQYF. CDR3 nucleotides: TGTGCCAGCAGCCCCGGACTGCTCACAGATACGCAGTATTTT.

This chain uses TRBV5-1 with TRBJ2-6; a weak D match, TRBD2 (5 bases). Per germline, CDR1 SGHRS and CDR2 YFSETQ. CDR3 length equals 17 residues. The V gene lost 2 bases and the J gene lost 1 base, with 13 bases spanning the gap. Here the CDR3 DNA reads TGCGCCAGCAGCTTAAAGCCAGGCGGGTCTGGGGCCAACGTCCTGACTTTC. Protein product: CASSLKPGGSGANVLTF.

The J gene is TRBJ2-2, the V gene TRBV4-1, with 12 bases fitting TRBD2. From germline, CDR1 is MGHRA and CDR2 YSYEKL. The CDR3 sequence is 18 residues long. Trimming cost V 5 bases and J 0 bases; bases outside gene matches: 7. Here the CDR3 DNA reads TGCGCCAGCAGCTTCTCTAGCGGGGGGGACGCGAACACCGGGGAGCTGTTTTTT. Protein: CASSFSSGGDANTGELFF.

V usage is TRBV5-1 and J usage is TRBJ2-4; the match to TRBD1 covers 9 bases. After removal of 2 bases from V and 1 base from J, the junction contained 4 bases not matched to a gene. CDR3 size: 16 residues. The germline V gene has CDR1 SGHRS and CDR2 YFSETQ. CDR3 residues: CASSFGQGNAKNIQYF. CDR3 in DNA: TGCGCCAGCAGCTTCGGACAGGGGAACGCCAAAAACATTCAGTACTTC.

The chain recombines TRBV9 with TRBJ2-1; 11 positions match TRBD2. V shed 3 bases, J shed 2 bases, and the junction held 10 bases outside the gene matches. The CDR3 is 18 residues long. Germline values: CDR1 SGDLS, CDR2 YYNGEE. CDR3 amino acids: CASSARVGGLAAYNEQFF. In DNA form, the CDR3 reads TGTGCCAGCAGCGCTCGTGTGGGGGGACTAGCGGCCTACAATGAGCAGTTCTTC. The entire variable domain, with the rest obtained from reference TRBV9 and TRBJ2-1, is as follows: DSGVTQTPKHLITATGQRVTLRCSPRSGDLSVYWYQQSLDQGLQFLIQYYNGEERAKGNILERFSAQQFPDLHSELNLSSLELGDSALYFCASSARVGGLAAYNEQFFGPGTRLTVL.

The rearrangement links TRBV6-5 to TRBJ2-1, with 9 bases matching TRBD1. The CDR3 is 14 residues long. J was trimmed by 6 bases and V by 11 bases; bases with no gene match: 11. CDR1 and CDR2 (germline): MNHEY, SVGAGI. CDR3 in DNA: TGTGCCGGCGCCCGGGACAGGGTATCCAATGAGCAGTTCTTC. Translation: CAGARDRVSNEQFF.

This clone was seen a few times. The chain links TRBV19 to TRBJ1-5; D possibly corresponds to TRBD1 (5 bases). The CDR3 has 16 residues. Trimming took 3 bases from V and 0 from J, leaving 12 bases between them. The germline gives CDR1 LNHDA, CDR2 SQIVND (reference sequence). CDR3 loop: CASSIPDTFSNQPQHF. CDR3 in DNA: TGTGCCAGTAGTATCCCGGACACCTTTAGCAATCAGCCCCAGCATTTT.

Only one count was recorded for this clone. This chain links TRBV5-4 with TRBJ1-6, with no clear D. The CDR3 is made up of 16 amino acids. CDR1 is SGHNT and CDR2 is YYREEE in the germline V gene (reference sequence). Deletions cut 4 bases from V and 4 bases from J, with 15 bases between. In DNA, the CDR3 is TGTGCCAGCAGCCAACTCGCCGAGAAGTATAATTCACCCCTCCACTTT. Residues: CASSQLAEKYNSPLHF.

The CDR3 region is CASSEGAGGSEQYF. Here the CDR3 DNA reads TGTGCCAGCAGTGAAGGGGCAGGGGGTAGCGAGCAGTACTTC. The chain is built from TRBV6-1 and TRBJ2-7; 7 bases agree with TRBD1. The V gene end was trimmed by 1 base and the J gene end by 6 bases; junction bases not matched to a gene: 6. The CDR3 is made up of 14 amino acids. CDR1 MNHNS and CDR2 SASEGT come from the germline V gene.

V gene TRBV27 combines with J gene TRBJ2-1, with D uncertain. There are 16 residues in the CDR3. Germline CDR1 is MNHEY and CDR2 is SMNVEV (reference sequence). Trimming shortened V by 6 bases and J by 4 bases, and 19 bases separated the two germline ends. CDR3 region: CASRYSRTNRYNEQFF. The CDR3 region has the DNA TGTGCCAGCAGATACAGTAGGACCAATCGATACAATGAGCAGTTCTTC.

V usage is TRBV5-1 and J usage is TRBJ1-1; weak D call: TRBD1 (5 bases). Germline V gene data show CDR1 as SGHRS and CDR2 as YFSETQ. Trimming took off 2 bases at V and 1 base at J, with 6 bases between the two ends. This CDR3 is built from 13 residues. The DNA of the CDR3 is TGCGCCAGCAGCTTCCAGGGGAACACTGAAGCTTTCTTT. Its protein product is CASSFQGNTEAFF.

V gene TRBV5-6 combines with J gene TRBJ2-2; the D call may be TRBD1 or TRBD2 (5 bases each). Germline CDR1 is SGHDT and CDR2 is YYEEEE. Trimming stripped 5 bases from V and 4 bases from J, with 18 bases between. This CDR3 has 16 residues. CDR3 in DNA: TGTGCCAGCAGGTTTATGGGACCTGAGGGCACCGGGGAGCTGTTTTTT. This translates into CASRFMGPEGTGELFF.

The J gene is TRBJ2-2, the V gene TRBV7-2; no clear D gene. Germline V gives CDR1 SGHTA, CDR2 FQGNSA. The CDR3 is 15 amino acids. With 0 bases removed from V and 0 bases from J, the gap between germline ends came to 5 bases. CDR3 DNA: TGTGCCAGCAGCTTAGCGTCCGCGAACACCGGGGAGCTGTTTTTT. It codes for CASSLASANTGELFF.

This chain uses TRBV6-4 with TRBJ1-1, with D perhaps matching TRBD1 (6 bases). The CDR3 length is 16 residues. Germline lookup yields CDR1 MRHNA and CDR2 SNTAGT. Trimming cost V 2 bases and J 4 bases, with 17 bases left between them. The CDR3 here is CASSDVRGGIGTEAFF. DNA of the CDR3: TGTGCCAGCAGTGACGTCAGGGGTGGGATCGGCACTGAAGCTTTCTTT.

The chain couples TRBV4-1 to TRBJ2-3; 9 positions match TRBD2. CDR1 and CDR2 (germline): MGHRA, YSYEKL. Trimming cost V 1 base and J 4 bases; bases outside gene matches: 15. This CDR3 contains 19 residues. CDR3: CASSQVGAGGQTGPDTQYF. The CDR3 DNA reads as TGCGCCAGCAGCCAAGTTGGAGCGGGGGGTCAAACGGGCCCAGATACGCAGTATTTT.

V and J are TRBV7-9 and TRBJ1-4, with 9 bases lining up with TRBD1. Germline trimming cut 5 bases from V and 8 bases from J; bases unmatched to any gene: 6. The CDR3 loop spans 14 amino acids. Germline loops: CDR1 SEHNR, CDR2 FQNEAQ (reference sequence). In nucleotides, the CDR3 is TGTGCCAGCAGCAAGGACAGGGGAGGGGAAAAACTGTTTTTT. It specifies CASSKDRGGEKLFF. Full variable domain (outside the CDR3, taken from reference TRBV7-9 and TRBJ1-4): DTGVSQNPRHKITKRGQNVTFRCDPISEHNRLYWYRQTLGQGPEFLTYFQNEAQLEKSRLLSDRFSAERPKGSFSTLEIQRTEQGDSAMYLCASSKDRGGEKLFFGSGTQLSVL.

The chain couples TRBV15 to TRBJ2-3; possible D gene TRBD2, 5 bases. V gave up 0 bases and J gave up 1 base, with 11 bases separating them. The V gene's germline CDR1 is LNHNV and CDR2 YYDKDF (reference sequence). The CDR3 sequence is 16 residues long. CDR3 sequence (DNA): TGTGCCACCAGCAGAGATCAGGACTGGGGCACAGATACGCAGTATTTT. Protein: CATSRDQDWGTDTQYF.